This section outlines one TCR beta chain sequence together with its context. In the study's own analysis: Counts of nucleated cells, estimated from reference gene primer amplification, were obtained. Using immunoSEQ multiplex PCR, the repertoire was profiled, and TCRdb retains in-frame clones only, with some absent. Clone size and the V and J calls come from that table; the DNA yielded D and trimming. The sample holds over 45,000 clones; around 90% are singletons and the top ten take approximately 7.1%. The entry originates in a study of blood T cell repertoires in COVID-19. Looking at the study overall: The cDNA or gDNA used as material had been derived from T cells, B-cell-depleted T cells, or PBMCs.

The V and J ends lost 2 bases and 5 bases respectively, with 6 bases between them. CDR1 MNHEY and CDR2 SVGAGI come from the germline V gene. The CDR3 spans 12 residues. This rearrangement joins TRBV6-5 to TRBJ2-5; D remains ambiguous. Sequences were obtained from peripheral blood. The TCR was taken from a man in his forties or fifties with active COVID-19. In DNA form, the CDR3 reads TGTGCCAGCAGTTACCAACGGGAGACCCAGTACTTC. This encodes CASSYQRETQYF.